This passage covers 25 T cell receptor beta chains from one sample sequenced in a study of cytomegalovirus exposure and HLA in healthy donors. The PCR used 60 Vbeta and 13 Jbeta primers. The repertoire was sequenced with immunoSEQ multiplex PCR; TCRdb's copy has only in-frame clones and lacks some. The sample consists of about 180,000 clones, around 80% of them appearing once. Sequenced material: PBMCs. These receptors all stem from a woman aged 55 to 70 in good health and CMV-seropositive.

The J gene is TRBJ1-4, the V gene TRBV27; weak D call: TRBD1 (6 bases). This CDR3 contains 17 residues. Germline V gene data show CDR1 as MNHEY and CDR2 as SMNVEV (reference sequence). Trimming stripped 8 bases from V and 0 bases from J, with 19 bases between. CDR3 in amino acids: CASGEYLQGATNEKLFF. CDR3 DNA sequence: TGTGCCAGCGGCGAATACCTACAGGGAGCAACTAATGAAAAACTGTTTTTT. The variable domain in full, completed from reference TRBV27 and TRBJ1-4, reads EAQVTQNPRYLITVTGKKLTVTCSQNMNHEYMSWYRQDPGLGLRQIYYSMNVEVTDKGDVPEGYKVSRKEKRNFPLILESPSPNQTSLYFCASGEYLQGATNEKLFFGSGTQLSVL.

This clone was seen only a few times. This chain uses TRBV6-1 with TRBJ2-7; 13 nucleotides align to TRBD2. Germline values: CDR1 MNHNS, CDR2 SASEGT. Germline trimming cut 4 bases from V and 3 bases from J; bases unmatched to any gene: 9. The CDR3 extends over 17 amino acids. The chain's CDR3 is CASSATSGGSISYEQYF. CDR3 bases: TGTGCCAGCAGTGCGACTAGCGGGGGGTCTATAAGCTACGAGCAGTACTTC.

This clone was seen more than once but under ten times. The chain links TRBV4-1 to TRBJ1-6; D ambiguous. Germline loops: CDR1 MGHRA, CDR2 YSYEKL. The CDR3 runs to 17 residues. The germline V and J ends were trimmed by 0 bases and 8 bases, with 17 bases remaining between them. The CDR3 spells CASSQDDDFLRDSPLHF. CDR3 sequence (DNA): TGCGCCAGCAGCCAAGATGACGACTTCCTTCGGGATTCACCCCTCCACTTT.

The rearrangement joins TRBV28 to TRBJ2-7; perhaps TRBD2 as D (6 bases). The CDR3 is made up of 13 amino acids. V gave up 3 bases and J gave up 8 bases, with 14 bases separating them. Looked up from germline, CDR1 is MDHEN and CDR2 is SYDVKM. This CDR3 reads CASSFRGAVKQYF. DNA of the CDR3: TGTGCCAGCAGTTTCCGCGGGGCGGTCAAGCAGTACTTC.

The CDR3 spells CASIGGVGETQYF. The CDR3 DNA reads as TGCGCCAGCATAGGGGGAGTCGGGGAGACCCAGTACTTC. The genes are TRBV5-1 and TRBJ2-5, with D possibly being TRBD1 (6 bases). The germline V gene encodes CDR1 SGHRS and CDR2 YFSETQ. The CDR3 contains 13 residues. V was shortened by 6 bases and J by 5 bases, with 14 bases between the two germline ends.

This sequence joins TRBV9 and TRBJ2-5; possible D gene TRBD2, 7 bases. The CDR3 consists of 14 residues. Deletions cut 0 bases from V and 4 bases from J, with 10 bases between. Germline CDR1 and CDR2: SGDLS and YYNGEE. CDR3 nucleotides: TGTGCCAGCAGCGTAGAGGGGGGGGTAGAGACCCAGTACTTC. Translation: CASSVEGGVETQYF.

This chain uses TRBV28 with TRBJ1-2; D gene uncertain. The CDR3 runs 13 residues. Trimming pared 7 bases from V and 8 bases from J, leaving 17 bases between. Germline V gene sequence: CDR1 MDHEN, CDR2 SYDVKM. The CDR3 reads CASTPGMSDGYTF. CDR3 coding DNA: TGTGCCAGCACCCCGGGGATGAGCGACGGCTACACCTTC.

The rearrangement joins TRBV6-5 to TRBJ2-1; 9 bases align to TRBD2. This CDR3 has 15 amino acids. The junction had 7 bases not matched to a gene; V was cut back by 1 base and J by 9 bases. Germline CDR1 is MNHEY and CDR2 is SVGAGI. CDR3 region: CASSYFAGGPSEQFF. CDR3 nucleotide sequence: TGTGCCAGCAGTTACTTTGCGGGGGGGCCGAGTGAGCAGTTCTTC.

The V and J genes are TRBV6-1 and TRBJ1-3; D call uncertain. Germline V gene data show CDR1 as MNHNS and CDR2 as SASEGT. The CDR3 runs to 13 residues. V lost 2 bases, J lost 11 bases, and 13 bases lay in between. CDR3 loop: CASSERGVAAIYF. The CDR3 DNA sequence: TGTGCCAGCAGTGAACGGGGAGTTGCCGCCATATATTTT.

CDR3 protein: CAISDGSSLNEKLFF. For the CDR3, the DNA is TGTGCCATCAGTGACGGGAGCTCCCTTAATGAAAAACTGTTTTTT. The chain combines TRBV10-3 with TRBJ1-4; D unclear. This CDR3 region has 15 residues. Germline V gene data show CDR1 as ENHRY and CDR2 as SYGVKD. V lost 3 bases and J lost 4, with 12 bases in between.

This clone was counted only a few times. This sequence joins TRBV27 and TRBJ1-2; TRBD1 might be the D (5 bases). This CDR3 region has 14 residues. In germline, CDR1 is MNHEY, CDR2 SMNVEV (reference sequence). Trimming removed 0 bases from V and 2 bases from J, with 7 bases in between. The CDR3 DNA follows: TGTGCCAGCAGTTTATCGACAGTAAACTATGGCTACACCTTC. It is translated as CASSLSTVNYGYTF.

Concerning this clone: In the same sample, other DNA sequences code for this CDR3. CDR3 amino acids: CASSLERGATDTQYF. The CDR3 region has the DNA TGTGCCAGCAGCTTGGAGCGGGGGGCCACAGATACGCAGTATTTT. The rearrangement joins TRBV7-8 to TRBJ2-3; 9 positions agree with TRBD2. The CDR3 consists of 15 residues. V lost 3 bases to trimming and J lost 2 bases; unmatched junction nucleotides: 3. Germline CDR1 SGHVS, CDR2 FQNEAQ.

The V call is TRBV5-1, the J call TRBJ2-5; 15 bases are a match to TRBD2. The V gene's germline CDR1 is SGHRS and CDR2 YFSETQ. The CDR3 is 16 amino acids. Losses at the gene ends were 4 bases for V and 9 bases for J; bases not matched to a gene: 10. The CDR3 nucleotides are TGCGCCAGCAGCCTCGGACTAGCGGGGGGGCTCGGGGCCCAGTACTTC. Translating gives CASSLGLAGGLGAQYF.

The chain employs TRBV10-1 and TRBJ2-7, with TRBD2 identical over 7 bases. This CDR3 comprises 20 residues. V was pared by 6 bases and J by 1 base, with 24 bases of the junction left unmatched. CDR1 is WNHNN and CDR2 is SYGVQD in the germline V gene (reference sequence). The CDR3 DNA sequence: TGCGCCAGCAGCGATCCCGGGTCGCGGGGGACGCAAACGAGTTCCTACGAGCAGTACTTC. It is translated as CASSDPGSRGTQTSSYEQYF.

This sequence joins TRBV18 and TRBJ2-1; D is perhaps TRBD2 (6 bases). Germline assignment: CDR1 KGHSH and CDR2 LQKENI. The CDR3 sequence is 16 residues long. The V end lost 1 base, the J end lost 8 bases, and 18 bases lay between the germline ends. Here the CDR3 reads CASSPLRVGSGDEQFF. Written as DNA, the CDR3 is TGTGCCAGCTCACCACTAAGAGTTGGGTCGGGGGATGAGCAGTTCTTC. The full variable domain, rest sourced from reference TRBV18 and TRBJ2-1, is NAGVMQNPRHLVRRRGQEARLRCSPMKGHSHVYWYRQLPEEGLKFMVYLQKENIIDESGMPKERFSAEFPKEGPSILRIQQVVRGDSAAYFCASSPLRVGSGDEQFFGPGTRLTVL.

The rearrangement joins TRBV7-3 to TRBJ1-3; tentatively, D is TRBD1 (5 bases). CDR1 and CDR2 from the germline V gene are SGHTA and FQGTGA. The CDR3 is 12 residues long. Trimming removed 6 bases from V and 8 bases from J, with 11 bases in between. CDR3 residues: CASSPGGDTIYF. In DNA form, the CDR3 reads TGTGCCAGCAGTCCCGGAGGGGACACCATATATTTT.

The V and J genes are TRBV9 and TRBJ1-4; D perhaps matches TRBD1 (6 bases). Germline V gives CDR1 SGDLS, CDR2 YYNGEE. The V and J ends lost 0 bases and 4 bases respectively, with 10 bases between them. The CDR3 contains 15 residues. CDR3 region: CASSVGDTYNEKLFF. The DNA for the CDR3 is TGTGCCAGCAGCGTAGGGGACACCTATAATGAAAAACTGTTTTTT.

This clone appeared a single time. Written as DNA, the CDR3 is TGTGCCAGCAGTGAGGAGGGAACTAATGAAAAACTGTTTTTT. It translates to CASSEEGTNEKLFF. The rearrangement joins TRBV6-1 to TRBJ1-4, with no clear D. The CDR3 runs 14 residues. CDR1 is MNHNS and CDR2 is SASEGT in the germline V gene. V shed 3 bases and J shed 1 base, with 6 bases lying between them.

The rearrangement links TRBV6-5 to TRBJ2-1; TRBD1 agrees at 9 bases. CDR3 length equals 15 residues. The V gene's germline CDR1 is MNHEY and CDR2 SVGAGI. V trimming: 5 bases; J trimming: 4 bases; junction bases outside the gene matches: 6. The CDR3 sequence is CASSTRQGGYNEQFF. The DNA for the CDR3 is TGTGCCAGCAGTACAAGACAGGGGGGGTACAATGAGCAGTTCTTC.

V and J are TRBV19 and TRBJ2-1, with 14 bases matching TRBD2. Trimming cost V 1 base and J 8 bases; bases outside gene matches: 1. The CDR3 has 15 residues. The germline gives CDR1 LNHDA, CDR2 SQIVND (reference sequence). The CDR3 nucleotides are TGTGCCAGTAGTATAGTGGGACTAGCGGGGGATGAGCAGTTCTTC. Translating gives CASSIVGLAGDEQFF.

This clone occurred a few times. This sequence joins TRBV7-3 and TRBJ2-1, with D tentatively TRBD1 (5 bases). Germline CDR1 reads SGHTA; CDR2 reads FQGTGA. V was shortened by 2 bases and J by 8 bases, with 16 bases between the two germline ends. This CDR3 has 15 amino acids. The CDR3 nucleotides read TGTGCCAGCAGCTTAGACGGCGCCAGGGTGGATGAGCAGTTCTTC. Protein sequence: CASSLDGARVDEQFF.

This chain uses TRBV7-3 with TRBJ2-6; D is perhaps TRBD2 (7 bases). V was pared by 5 bases and J by 0 bases, with 14 bases between. The CDR3 loop spans 17 amino acids. Per the germline V gene, CDR1 is SGHTA and CDR2 is FQGTGA. This CDR3 reads CASSLRGPNSGANVLTF. DNA for the CDR3: TGTGCCAGCAGCCTGCGGGGGCCTAACTCTGGGGCCAACGTCCTGACTTTC.

This chain uses TRBV4-1 with TRBJ1-5; no clear D gene. The V gene lost 0 bases and the J gene lost 8 bases, with 11 bases spanning the gap. The CDR3 sequence is 14 residues long. Germline-derived CDR1 and CDR2 are MGHRA and YSYEKL. CDR3 loop: CASSQEGLTEPQHF. CDR3 nucleotides: TGCGCCAGCAGCCAAGAGGGCCTTACGGAGCCCCAGCATTTT.

This chain joins TRBV25-1 and TRBJ1-6; D is ambiguous. The germline V and J ends were trimmed by 5 bases and 3 bases, with 14 bases remaining between them. Germline CDR1 MGHDK, CDR2 SYGVNS. The CDR3 is 16 residues long. DNA for the CDR3: TGTGCCAGCAGTTCCGCCCGACTCGGCTATAATTCACCCCTCCACTTT. Protein: CASSSARLGYNSPLHF.

V usage is TRBV13 and J usage is TRBJ2-5; D gene unclear. Trimming cost V 0 bases and J 2 bases, with 7 bases left between them. CDR1 is PRHDT and CDR2 is FYEKMQ in the germline V gene (reference sequence). The CDR3 spans 14 residues. The CDR3 protein is CASSLGAVQETQYF. CDR3 in DNA: TGTGCCAGCAGCTTAGGGGCAGTTCAAGAGACCCAGTACTTC.